Shown below are 29 T cell receptor beta chains from a single sample sequenced in a study of spatial heterogeneity in lung cancer. Study outcomes and limitations: Counts that tracked tumor mutation counts were those of expanded intratumoral alpha and beta TCRs.

Time point defined: sample taken at primary tumor resection. These receptors have no identified antigens. TCRdb reprocessed the 5' RACE reads with MiXCR, giving one entry per CDR3 protein. The sample records a few thousand distinct CDR3 sequences, approximately 49% being singletons. The specimen was lung tumor tissue, collected at surgery. The receptors shown here come from a male donor with early-stage non-small cell lung cancer.

A word on this clonotype: Found in a library prepared for alpha chains, this beta chain is an off-target read, and its abundance has little meaning. The V gene is TRBV7-9, the J gene TRBJ1-5; 9 positions agree with TRBD1. This CDR3 has 16 amino acids. The germline V gene has CDR1 SEHNR and CDR2 FQNEAQ (reference sequence). V gave up 1 base and J gave up 4 bases; unmatched junction bases: 5. As DNA, the CDR3 is TGTGCCAGCAGCTTAGGCACAGGGGGCTTGAATCAGCCCCAGCATTTT. It encodes CASSLGTGGLNQPQHF.

About this clonotype: A library prepared for alpha chains yielded this beta chain as an off-target read; its size is of little meaning. The rearrangement links TRBV5-5 to TRBJ1-5, with D hard to call. The CDR3 length is 14 residues. V was trimmed by 4 bases and J by 1 base, leaving 9 bases between them. Germline-derived CDR1 and CDR2 are SGHKS and YYEKEE (reference sequence). CDR3 DNA: TGTGCCAGCAGCATCGACCTGAGCAATCAGCCCCAGCATTTT. Translation: CASSIDLSNQPQHF.

This clonotype was observed a single time. This beta chain represents an off-target read in a library built for alpha chains; its size is of limited meaning. The V and J genes are TRBV7-2 and TRBJ2-3; possible D gene TRBD1, 5 bases. Germline values: CDR1 SGHTA, CDR2 FQGNSA. The V and J ends lost 5 bases and 3 bases respectively, with 18 bases between them. The CDR3 runs 16 residues. The CDR3 bases are TGTGCCAGCAGCCAGCCTCCCGTGGCAGGGACAGATACGCAGTATTTT. It specifies CASSQPPVAGTDTQYF.

By its share, this clonotype is hyperexpanded. This beta chain is off target for a library built for alpha chains, so its abundance means little. The chain is built from TRBV28 and TRBJ2-2; 8 positions match TRBD1. CDR3 length: 16 amino acids. Germline loops: CDR1 MDHEN, CDR2 SYDVKM. V lost 3 bases to trimming and J lost 3 bases; unmatched junction nucleotides: 6. The CDR3 DNA reads as TGTGCCAGCAGTTTGGGGACAGGCCCCTACACCGGGGAGCTGTTTTTT. Translated: CASSLGTGPYTGELFF. Drawing the rest from reference TRBV28 and TRBJ2-2, the complete variable domain is DVKVTQSSRYLVKRTGEKVFLECVQDMDHENMFWYRQDPGLGLRLIYFSYDVKMKEKGDIPEGYSVSREKKERFSLILESASTNQTSMYLCASSLGTGPYTGELFFGEGSRLTVL.

This clonotype has only a few counts. A library prepared for alpha chains yielded this beta chain as an off-target read; its size is of little meaning. This chain connects TRBV5-1 to TRBJ2-3, with D perhaps TRBD2 (5 bases). V shed 0 bases and J shed 6 bases, with 11 bases lying between them. The CDR3 sequence is 14 residues long. The germline gives CDR1 SGHRS, CDR2 YFSETQ. The CDR3 sequence is CASSLAGMDDTQYF. DNA of the CDR3: TGCGCCAGCAGCTTGGCGGGGATGGACGATACGCAGTATTTT.

This clonotype was counted a few times. A library prepared for alpha chains yielded this beta chain as an off-target read; its size is of little meaning. The CDR3 spells CSARLLSGGRAPDNEQFF. CDR3 sequence (DNA): TGCAGTGCAAGGCTCCTCTCTGGCGGGAGGGCCCCTGACAATGAGCAGTTCTTC. The V and J genes are TRBV20-1 and TRBJ2-1; TRBD2 matches 9 bases. The CDR3 length is 18 residues. CDR1 is DFQATT, CDR2 SNEGSKA, per germline (reference sequence). V dropped 6 bases and J dropped 5; count of bases not matched to a gene: 20.

To note about this clonotype: This beta chain is an off-target read within a library intended for alpha chains, so its frequency means little. CDR3 amino acids: CAISEATMGLGGTNEQFF. The CDR3 DNA reads TGTGCCATCAGTGAAGCCACAATGGGACTAGGGGGAACCAATGAGCAGTTCTTC. This chain joins TRBV10-3 and TRBJ2-1; 8 nucleotides match TRBD2. The V gene's germline CDR1 is ENHRY and CDR2 SYGVKD. The V gene end was trimmed by 3 bases and the J gene end by 6 bases; junction bases not matched to a gene: 16. CDR3 length: 18 amino acids.

By frequency in the sample, this clonotype is medium-sized. A library made for alpha chains picked up this beta chain off target, so its size means little. This chain joins TRBV7-9 and TRBJ1-1; D unclear. CDR3 length equals 15 residues. The germline gives CDR1 SEHNR, CDR2 FQNEAQ (reference sequence). V lost 5 bases and J lost 3, with 16 bases in between. The CDR3 spells CASSPTLAGYTEAFF. The CDR3 region has the DNA TGTGCCAGCAGCCCGACCCTAGCGGGATACACTGAAGCTTTCTTT. The full variable domain, rest sourced from reference TRBV7-9 and TRBJ1-1, is DTGVSQNPRHKITKRGQNVTFRCDPISEHNRLYWYRQTLGQGPEFLTYFQNEAQLEKSRLLSDRFSAERPKGSFSTLEIQRTEQGDSAMYLCASSPTLAGYTEAFFGQGTRLTVV.

As for this clonotype: A library prepared for alpha chains yielded this beta chain as an off-target read; its size is of little meaning. The chain has TRBV12-3 or TRBV12-4 and TRBJ1-5; unclear D gene. The length of the CDR3 is 15 residues. V was shortened by 6 bases and J by 2 bases, with 14 bases between the two germline ends. The CDR3 bases are TGTGCCAGCAGCCCTCGCGGTGTGGGCAATCAGCCCCAGCATTTT. It encodes CASSPRGVGNQPQHF.

This clonotype is medium-sized in the sample. This beta chain appears as a stray read in a library generated for alpha chains; its size is not informative. The rearrangement uses TRBV7-8 and TRBJ1-2, with 7 bases fitting TRBD1. Trimming at V came to 5 bases and at J to 6 bases, leaving 6 bases not matched to a gene. CDR1 and CDR2 from the germline V gene are SGHVS and FQNEAQ. The CDR3 spans 13 residues. CDR3 amino acids: CASSKQGSDGYTF. Written as DNA, the CDR3 is TGTGCCAGCAGCAAACAGGGGTCGGATGGCTACACCTTC.

Regarding this clonotype: This beta chain is an unintended read in a library built for alpha chains; its size means little. The chain links TRBV5-4 to TRBJ2-7; no reliable D call. V lost 0 bases and J lost 0, with 10 bases in between. This CDR3 contains 15 residues. Germline V CDR1 and CDR2: SGHNT, YYREEE (reference sequence). CDR3 DNA sequence: TGTGCCAGCAGCTTGGGACTGCCAAGCTCCTACGAGCAGTACTTC. This sequence encodes CASSLGLPSSYEQYF.

As to this clonotype: Since the library was made to target alpha chains, this beta chain is a stray read and its abundance is not meaningful. The CDR3 spells CASSGGSIGTEAFF. The DNA of the CDR3 is TGTGCCAGCAGCGGTGGTAGTATCGGCACTGAAGCTTTCTTT. The chain carries TRBV7-2 and TRBJ1-1; D ambiguous. Germline V gene lookup returns CDR1 SGHTA and CDR2 FQGNSA. CDR3 length: 14 amino acids. The V and J ends lost 5 bases and 4 bases respectively, with 14 bases between them.

Concerning this clonotype: This beta chain appears as a stray read in a library generated for alpha chains; its size is not informative. This sequence joins TRBV5-1 and TRBJ2-3; D is ambiguous. The CDR3 spans 15 residues. The V gene lost 0 bases and the J gene lost 6 bases, with 14 bases spanning the gap. Germline V gives CDR1 SGHRS, CDR2 YFSETQ. The CDR3 DNA reads as TGCGCCAGCAGCTTGGTTGGCTTCCAGGCGGATACGCAGTATTTT. This gives the protein CASSLVGFQADTQYF.

This clonotype is termed medium-sized. Since the library was made to target alpha chains, this beta chain is a stray read and its abundance is not meaningful. The chain uses TRBV28 and TRBJ2-7; no clear D gene. CDR1 MDHEN and CDR2 SYDVKM come from the germline V gene. V lost 7 bases and J lost 9, with 22 bases in between. The CDR3 is made up of 14 amino acids. The CDR3 nucleotides are TGTGCCAGCACCAGCCCGACGGCAGGAACCCCGCAGTACTTC. Protein: CASTSPTAGTPQYF.

Comments on this clonotype: The library was built for alpha chains, so this beta chain is an off-target read and its size means little. The rearrangement links TRBV10-2 to TRBJ2-1, with 11 bases identical to TRBD2. After removal of 10 bases from V and 7 bases from J, the junction contained 6 bases not matched to a gene. This CDR3 has 13 amino acids. Germline lookup yields CDR1 WSHSY and CDR2 SAAADI. The CDR3 bases are TGCGCCACTACGTTAGCGGGAGGGAATGAGCAGTTCTTC. It translates to CATTLAGGNEQFF.

As to this clonotype: The library was built for alpha chains, so this beta chain is an off-target read and its size means little. The chain recombines TRBV12-3 or TRBV12-4 with TRBJ1-1, with 7 positions matching TRBD1. The CDR3 runs 13 residues. The V gene end was trimmed by 7 bases and the J gene end by 7 bases; junction bases not matched to a gene: 9. The CDR3 region has the DNA TGTGCCAGCACCCCACAGGGGTGGGTTGAAGCTTTCTTT. Residues: CASTPQGWVEAFF.

About this clonotype itself: Being off target in a library aimed at alpha chains, this beta chain has a size of little meaning. The rearrangement uses TRBV20-1 and TRBJ2-7; 10 nucleotides line up with TRBD1. Germline CDR1 reads DFQATT; CDR2 reads SNEGSKA (reference sequence). The V and J ends lost 3 bases and 4 bases, in that order; junction bases with no gene match: 6. This CDR3 comprises 14 residues. In nucleotides, the CDR3 is TGCAGTGCTAGCGGACAGGGGGAAAGTTACGAGCAGTACTTC. It yields the protein CSASGQGESYEQYF.

A word on this clonotype: Being off target in a library aimed at alpha chains, this beta chain has a size of little meaning. V usage is TRBV28 and J usage is TRBJ2-7; possible D gene TRBD1, 6 bases. The V and J ends lost 3 bases and 4 bases respectively, with 22 bases between them. The V gene's germline CDR1 is MDHEN and CDR2 SYDVKM. The CDR3 sequence is 17 residues long. CDR3 residues: CASSFLRQAFKRYEQYF. Written as DNA, the CDR3 is TGTGCCAGCAGTTTCCTTCGACAGGCTTTTAAGAGATACGAGCAGTACTTC.

The count of this clonotype is one. Being off target in a library aimed at alpha chains, this beta chain has a size of little meaning. The chain couples TRBV6-2 or TRBV6-3 to TRBJ2-7; no firm D call. Germline V gene lookup returns CDR1 MNHEY and CDR2 SVGEGT. V was cut by 6 bases and J by 1 base, with 4 bases left in between. This CDR3 contains 11 residues. The CDR3 is CASSQSYEQYF. The CDR3 nucleotides read TGTGCCAGCAGCCAGTCCTACGAGCAGTACTTC.

About this clonotype: Being off target in a library aimed at alpha chains, this beta chain has a size of little meaning. The CDR3 region has the DNA TGTGCCTCGATCGGGCGCTCTGGGGCCAACGTCCTGACTTTC. This codes for CASIGRSGANVLTF. The rearrangement uses TRBV24-1 and TRBJ2-6; D call uncertain. This CDR3 spans 14 amino acids. The germline gives CDR1 KGHDR, CDR2 SFDVKD. The V and J ends lost 12 bases and 0 bases respectively, with 11 bases between them.

By its share, this clonotype is medium-sized. This beta chain is an off-target read within a library intended for alpha chains, so its frequency means little. The chain's CDR3 is CAISESETQYF. DNA of the CDR3: TGTGCCATCAGTGAGTCAGAGACCCAGTACTTC. This chain connects TRBV10-3 to TRBJ2-5, with D unresolved. V gave up 0 bases and J gave up 4 bases, with 0 bases separating them. Germline V lookup: CDR1 ENHRY, CDR2 SYGVKD. This CDR3 has 11 amino acids.

This clonotype qualifies as large (0.1 to 1%). One end of the junction does not line up with germline, which may come from a read error. This beta chain is a stray read from a library made for alpha chains; its abundance is not meaningful. This sequence joins TRBV6-5 and TRBJ2-3; perhaps TRBD2 as D (5 bases). Per germline, CDR1 MNHEY and CDR2 SVGAGI. The CDR3 extends over 14 amino acids. The CDR3 sequence is CASRYSTSTDTQYF. The CDR3 nucleotides are TGTGCCAGCAGGTACTCCACTAGTACTGATACGCAGTATTTT.

About this clonotype: The junction departs from germline at one end; a sequencing error may be responsible. The size of this beta chain means little, since it is a stray read in a library made for alpha chains. V is TRBV4-1 and J is TRBJ2-1; TRBD2 matches at 9 bases. Germline V gene sequence: CDR1 MGHRA, CDR2 YSYEKL. The CDR3 runs 11 residues. CDR3 sequence reads: CASSSGLARIF. The CDR3 DNA reads as TGCGCCAGCAGTTCAGGACTAGCGCGGATCTTC.

Remarks on this clonotype: This beta chain is an off-target read within a library intended for alpha chains, so its frequency means little. The genes are TRBV5-1 and TRBJ2-4; TRBD1 is a possible D gene (6 bases). There are 15 residues in the CDR3. Germline CDR1 is SGHRS and CDR2 is YFSETQ. Trimming cost V 4 bases and J 0 bases, with 11 bases left between them. Written as DNA, the CDR3 is TGCGCCAGCAGCCGGGACACCTTAGCCAAAAACATTCAGTACTTC. Encoded protein: CASSRDTLAKNIQYF.

This clonotype appeared a single time. This beta chain turned up in a library designed for alpha chains; as an off-target read, its abundance says little. This chain links TRBV4-1 with TRBJ2-7; unclear D gene. The CDR3 is made up of 13 amino acids. The germline V and J ends were trimmed by 1 base and 5 bases, with 9 bases remaining between them. The V gene's germline CDR1 is MGHRA and CDR2 YSYEKL. DNA of the CDR3: TGCGCCAGCAGCCAAGTGGGCGGAAACGAGCAGTACTTC. Encoded protein: CASSQVGGNEQYF.

As regards this clonotype: This beta chain came through as a stray read in a library set up for alpha chains, and its size says little. The chain links TRBV29-1 to TRBJ2-3; TRBD1 aligns across 7 bases. Per germline, CDR1 SQVTM and CDR2 ANQGSEA. The CDR3 is made up of 14 amino acids. Losses at the gene ends were 7 bases for V and 6 bases for J; bases not matched to a gene: 13. In DNA, the CDR3 is TGCAGCGCCTCACAGGGGCTCTTGGGGGATACGCAGTATTTT. It is translated as CSASQGLLGDTQYF.

This clonotype qualifies as medium-sized. This beta chain is off target for a library built for alpha chains, so its abundance means little. The chain joins TRBV5-1 to TRBJ2-7; D might be TRBD1 or TRBD2, each matching 6 bases. V lost 4 bases and J 6 bases, leaving 11 bases between the germline ends. Germline CDR1 reads SGHRS; CDR2 reads YFSETQ. This CDR3 has 12 amino acids. CDR3 in amino acids: CASSPGGVEQYF. DNA for the CDR3: TGCGCCAGCAGCCCCGGGGGCGTCGAGCAGTACTTC.

This clonotype was seen a few times. In a library made to pick up alpha chains, this beta chain is a stray read with a size that means little. The V gene is TRBV11-3, the J gene TRBJ2-3, with a weak D call TRBD2 (7 bases). Germline V gives CDR1 SGHNT, CDR2 YENEEA. V was trimmed by 7 bases and J by 1 base, leaving 9 bases between them. The CDR3 consists of 13 residues. The CDR3 loop is CASTGGRTDTQYF. CDR3 bases: TGTGCCAGCACGGGGGGCCGCACAGATACGCAGTATTTT.

In the case of this clonotype: Within a library made for alpha chains, this beta chain is off target, and its count is uninformative. The genes are TRBV10-3 and TRBJ1-5; D is undetermined. Germline V lookup: CDR1 ENHRY, CDR2 SYGVKD. The CDR3 spans 15 residues. V shed 5 bases and J shed 0 bases, with 11 bases lying between them. The CDR3 is CAISSDGNSNQPQHF. The CDR3, as DNA: TGTGCCATCAGTAGCGACGGCAATAGCAATCAGCCCCAGCATTTT.